This T cell receptor (beta chain) is drawn from a study of OX40 agonist ivuxolimab in advanced cancers. Study at large: Partial responses were achieved by three patients, of whom one had hepatocellular carcinoma and two had cutaneous melanoma.

Clones were sequenced by immunoSEQ multiplex PCR, and TCRdb holds only the in-frame ones, with some missing. Of 79,000 or so clones in the sample, approximately 85% were seen once. As concerns this clone: Antigen specificity is unknown.

V was trimmed by 7 bases and J by 4 bases, leaving 14 bases between them. The CDR3 length is 13 residues. Germline lookup yields CDR1 SGDLS and CDR2 YYNGEE. Notes on the study in general: Among the lowest levels of clonal expansion were found in partial responders at 0.1-3.0 mg/kg. The average count of expanded clones was higher among CD8+ T cells than among CD4+.

The V gene is TRBV9, the J gene TRBJ1-2; no clear D. Sequencing was performed on CD4+ or CD8+ T cells sorted from blood, taken in a trial of the OX40 agonist ivuxolimab. The source of this sequence is an adult with an advanced solid tumor such as melanoma, head and neck, liver or kidney cancer. The CDR3 loop reads CASGQSGSYGYTF. The CDR3 region has the DNA TGTGCCAGCGGTCAATCTGGTTCCTATGGCTACACCTTC.